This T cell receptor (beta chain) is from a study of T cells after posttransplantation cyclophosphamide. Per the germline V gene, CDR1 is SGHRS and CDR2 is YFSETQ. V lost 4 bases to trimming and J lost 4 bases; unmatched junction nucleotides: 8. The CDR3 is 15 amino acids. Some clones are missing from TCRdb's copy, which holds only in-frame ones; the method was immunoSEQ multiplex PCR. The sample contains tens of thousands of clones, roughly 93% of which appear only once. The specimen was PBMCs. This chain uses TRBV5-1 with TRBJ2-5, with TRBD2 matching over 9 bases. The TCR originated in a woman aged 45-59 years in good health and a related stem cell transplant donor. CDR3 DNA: TGCGCCAGCAGCCCCGTAGCGGGGGAGGGAGAGACCCAGTACTTC. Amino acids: CASSPVAGEGETQYF.